The clone carrying this T cell receptor (beta chain) was recorded a few times. PCR was performed a second time for roughly 7 to 12 cycles using a sample-barcoded 5' primer and a J-beta primer mix. A tag from a template-switch adaptor with 12 random nucleotides marked each cDNA molecule. TCRdb passed the 5' RACE reads through MiXCR, listing each CDR3 protein once. The sample carries about 800,000 distinct CDR3 sequences, roughly 25% recorded once. This sample is part of a study of blood T cells in healthy people across ages. Study-wide context: Template switching caught about one barcoded beta molecule for each two T cells.

Trimming removed 4 bases at V and 3 bases at J, with 10 bases between. CDR1 is LGHDT and CDR2 is YNNKEL in the germline V gene (reference sequence). The CDR3 length is 14 residues. The data were also submitted as part of a second study, on T cells of mothers and their children. That report adds: Over 8.5 million reads per mother and about 3 million per child were obtained. Overlap measured in related mother-child pairs was slightly, non-significantly higher than in unrelated pairs.

The material sequenced was blood. The source of this sequence is a boy between 10 and 17 years old in good health. This chain links TRBV3-1 with TRBJ1-5, with D tentatively TRBD1 (5 bases). The CDR3 sequence: CASSLGGVNQPQHF. DNA of the CDR3: TGTGCCAGCAGCCTCGGGGGGGTCAATCAGCCCCAGCATTTT.